The T cell receptor (beta chain) under discussion was sequenced for a study of shared clonotypes between healthy human individuals. Whole-study results and caveats: Lower generation probabilities were found for non-shared clonotypes than for those shared by all four donors.

Points on this clone: Its antigen is not known.

Only Caucasian adults living in Nashville, Tennessee served as donors. The split of CD4+ cells yielded CD45RA+ naive and CD45RA-negative memory subsets. Genomic DNA of every subset was divided equally among multiple immunoSEQ plates. Assay: immunoSEQ multiplex PCR; the TCRdb copy retains only in-frame clones and omits some. The sample contains 2 million to 3 million clones, over 85% of which appear only once. This CDR3 spans 15 amino acids. The germline V and J ends were trimmed by 3 bases and 0 bases, with 10 bases remaining between them. Germline V gene sequence: CDR1 SGHNT, CDR2 YYREEE (reference sequence).

This clonotype was sampled from a man between 18 and 29 years old in good health. The V call is TRBV5-4, the J call TRBJ1-3, with a tentative D call TRBD1 (5 bases). Sequencing was performed on naive CD4+ T cells sorted from blood. Sample subset: CD45RA+ positively selected. DNA for the CDR3: TGTGCCAGCAGCTCTGACAGCTTCTCTGGAAACACCATATATTTT. Translated: CASSSDSFSGNTIYF.